These 24 T cell receptor beta chains were all obtained from the same sample, sequenced in a study of blood T cell repertoires in COVID-19. Profiling relied on immunoSEQ multiplex PCR, and the TCRdb table lists in-frame clones only, not all of them. The sample includes 200,000 or so clones, about 84% seen only once; the top ten take approximately 5.4%. The sequencing sample was made of peripheral blood. These receptors originate from a woman younger than 45 with acute or convalescent COVID-19.

The chain joins TRBV5-1 to TRBJ1-1, with D unclear. This CDR3 contains 14 residues. Germline V CDR1 and CDR2: SGHRS, YFSETQ. Trimming stripped 5 bases from V and 0 bases from J, with 11 bases between. DNA of the CDR3: TGCGCCAGCAGAGGAGACCCGGTGAACACTGAAGCTTTCTTT. This sequence encodes CASRGDPVNTEAFF.

V gene TRBV6-6 combines with J gene TRBJ1-5; a weak D match, TRBD1 (6 bases). CDR3 length equals 14 residues. V was pared by 2 bases and J by 5 bases, with 10 bases between. CDR1 is MNHNY and CDR2 is SVGAGI in the germline V gene (reference sequence). The CDR3 reads CASSYGQPDQPQHF. CDR3 DNA: TGTGCCAGCAGTTACGGACAGCCAGATCAGCCCCAGCATTTT.

The chain joins TRBV5-1 to TRBJ2-3, with D perhaps matching TRBD1 (6 bases). CDR1 and CDR2 from the germline V gene are SGHRS and YFSETQ. The CDR3 runs 14 residues. V lost 3 bases to trimming and J lost 4 bases, with 12 bases between them. The CDR3 protein is CASSSWAGADTQYF. CDR3 nucleotide sequence: TGCGCCAGCAGCTCGTGGGCAGGGGCAGATACGCAGTATTTT.

V usage is TRBV11-3 and J usage is TRBJ2-7; no clear D. From germline, CDR1 is SGHNT and CDR2 YENEEA. The CDR3 loop spans 13 amino acids. V was clipped by 0 bases and J by 6 bases, with 9 bases between them. In nucleotides, the CDR3 is TGTGCCAGCAGCTTAGATCTAGGTGGCGAGCAGTACTTC. Amino acid sequence: CASSLDLGGEQYF.

This clone was observed a single time. As DNA, the CDR3 is TGCGCCAGCAGAACAGGGAACTCTGGAAACACCATATATTTT. Encoded protein: CASRTGNSGNTIYF. This sequence joins TRBV5-1 and TRBJ1-3, with a possible D match to TRBD1 (6 bases). The V gene's germline CDR1 is SGHRS and CDR2 YFSETQ. This CDR3 has 14 amino acids. Trimming took off 5 bases at V and 0 bases at J, with 9 bases between the two ends.

The chain has TRBV5-4 and TRBJ2-3, with unresolved D. The length of the CDR3 is 17 residues. Deletions cut 0 bases from V and 3 bases from J, with 17 bases between. Germline CDR1 and CDR2: SGHNT and YYREEE (reference sequence). The CDR3 region has the DNA TGTGCCAGCAGCTTGGCCCAGCTGGCCCACGGGACAGATACGCAGTATTTT. Amino acids: CASSLAQLAHGTDTQYF.

The sample holds one count of this clone. This chain joins TRBV19 and TRBJ1-5; 8 nucleotides align to TRBD1. The V gene end was trimmed by 5 bases and the J gene end by 9 bases; junction bases not matched to a gene: 18. The CDR3 contains 17 residues. In germline, CDR1 is LNHDA, CDR2 SQIVND (reference sequence). The CDR3, as DNA: TGTGCCAGTAGTGGGGCCAGGGGGGACAGGCTAAAGTCGCCCCAGCATTTT. Protein: CASSGARGDRLKSPQHF.

The V call is TRBV28, the J call TRBJ1-2, with a weak D call TRBD1 (6 bases). Trimming shortened V by 10 bases and J by 5 bases, and 14 bases separated the two germline ends. Germline V gene sequence: CDR1 MDHEN, CDR2 SYDVKM. CDR3 size: 12 residues. The CDR3 reads CATTGLGYGYTF. CDR3 in DNA: TGTGCCACGACAGGCTTGGGATATGGCTACACCTTC.

V gene TRBV15 combines with J gene TRBJ1-5; weak D call: TRBD1 (5 bases). The CDR3 has 16 residues. Germline CDR1 and CDR2: LNHNV and YYDKDF (reference sequence). V was cut by 1 base and J by 2 bases, with 12 bases left in between. CDR3 in amino acids: CATSRGGRRGNQPQHF. CDR3 coding DNA: TGTGCCACCAGCAGAGGGGGACGGAGGGGCAATCAGCCCCAGCATTTT.

The V call is TRBV4-2, the J call TRBJ2-1; 8 nucleotides line up with TRBD1. Germline assignment: CDR1 LGHNA and CDR2 YNFKEQ. There are 16 residues in the CDR3. V lost 1 base, J lost 4 bases, and 6 bases stayed unmatched. The CDR3 sequence: CASSQVTGGVYNEQFF. The CDR3 region has the DNA TGTGCCAGCAGCCAAGTAACAGGGGGTGTGTACAATGAGCAGTTCTTC.

The chain combines TRBV18 with TRBJ1-1; possibly TRBD1 for D (5 bases). Germline V gene data show CDR1 as KGHSH and CDR2 as LQKENI. The germline V and J ends were trimmed by 3 bases and 6 bases, with 14 bases remaining between them. The CDR3 runs 14 residues. In nucleotides, the CDR3 is TGTGCCAGCTCACCTTTAAAGACAGACGCTGAAGCTTTCTTT. Its translation: CASSPLKTDAEAFF.

V is TRBV4-1 and J is TRBJ2-5, with D possibly matching TRBD2 (6 bases). The V end was cut by 3 bases, the J end by 0 bases, with 17 bases between. Per germline, CDR1 MGHRA and CDR2 YSYEKL. CDR3 size: 17 residues. CDR3 sequence reads: CASSQEVGGMYQETQYF. CDR3 sequence (DNA): TGCGCCAGCAGCCAGGAGGTGGGCGGGATGTACCAAGAGACCCAGTACTTC.

The chain is built from TRBV6-5 and TRBJ2-3, with D perhaps matching TRBD1 (5 bases). In germline, CDR1 is MNHEY, CDR2 SVGAGI. The germline V and J ends were trimmed by 6 bases and 2 bases, with 9 bases remaining between them. The CDR3 contains 13 residues. CDR3 sequence (DNA): TGTGCCAGCAGACCGACAGCCACAGATACGCAGTATTTT. Residues: CASRPTATDTQYF.

The chain couples TRBV19 to TRBJ2-7; the match to TRBD1 covers 9 bases. The V gene's germline CDR1 is LNHDA and CDR2 SQIVND (reference sequence). Germline trimming cut 5 bases from V and 4 bases from J; bases unmatched to any gene: 6. The CDR3 sequence is 14 residues long. The CDR3 protein is CASSETGGWYEQYF. The CDR3 bases are TGTGCCAGTAGTGAAACAGGGGGCTGGTACGAGCAGTACTTC.

This clone was counted between two and nine times. This sequence joins TRBV5-4 and TRBJ2-3; D is perhaps TRBD2 (6 bases). Germline V gene data show CDR1 as SGHNT and CDR2 as YYREEE (reference sequence). The CDR3 is 15 residues long. Trimming left V 5 bases short and J 0 bases short, with 13 bases between. CDR3 sequence reads: CASSIPGTSTDTQYF. The CDR3 nucleotides are TGTGCCAGCAGTATCCCCGGGACTAGCACAGATACGCAGTATTTT.

V and J are TRBV19 and TRBJ1-1, with 7 nucleotides matching TRBD1. The CDR3 spans 13 residues. V was pared by 7 bases and J by 1 base, with 3 bases of the junction left unmatched. Per the germline V gene, CDR1 is LNHDA and CDR2 is SQIVND (reference sequence). CDR3 sequence (DNA): TGTGCCAGTAAGGGACAGACGAACACTGAAGCTTTCTTT. Amino acid sequence: CASKGQTNTEAFF.

This clone was seen a handful of times. The V call is TRBV5-6, the J call TRBJ1-2; 12 nucleotides line up with TRBD1. The CDR3 has 16 residues. Germline V CDR1 and CDR2: SGHDT, YYEEEE. J gave up 4 bases and V 4 bases, and 8 bases lay outside the gene matches. The CDR3 DNA sequence: TGTGCCAGCAGCCCCACCGGGACAGGGGGCCGCTATGGCTACACCTTC. Translated, it gives CASSPTGTGGRYGYTF.

The chain uses TRBV13 and TRBJ1-5; D is perhaps TRBD1 (5 bases). The CDR3 loop spans 16 amino acids. Germline CDR1 reads PRHDT; CDR2 reads FYEKMQ (reference sequence). Trimming cost V 2 bases and J 2 bases, with 13 bases left between them. The CDR3 protein is CASSLNRIEGNQPQHF. The CDR3 DNA is TGTGCCAGCAGCTTAAACAGGATCGAGGGCAATCAGCCCCAGCATTTT. Looking up the rest from reference TRBV13 and TRBJ1-5 gives the full variable domain: AAGVIQSPRHLIKEKRETATLKCYPIPRHDTVYWYQQGPGQDPQFLISFYEKMQSDKGSIPDRFSAQQFSDYHSELNMSSLELGDSALYFCASSLNRIEGNQPQHFGDGTRLSIL.

The chain employs TRBV14 and TRBJ2-7; the match to TRBD2 covers 16 bases. The CDR3 runs 19 residues. V was clipped by 0 bases and J by 3 bases; unmatched bases: 8. From germline, CDR1 is SGHDN and CDR2 FVKESK. CDR3 sequence (DNA): TGTGCCAGCAGCCAAGATTTGCCGGGACTAGCGGGAGGGTTCTACGAGCAGTACTTC. It translates to CASSQDLPGLAGGFYEQYF.

CDR3 sequence (DNA): TGTGCCAGCACCTTTCCAGGGGACAGGACCTCCTACGAGCAGTACTTC. It translates to CASTFPGDRTSYEQYF. The chain links TRBV28 to TRBJ2-7, with 8 bases identical to TRBD1. Looked up from germline, CDR1 is MDHEN and CDR2 is SYDVKM. The CDR3 loop spans 16 amino acids. J was trimmed by 0 bases and V by 7 bases; bases with no gene match: 11.

Here the CDR3 reads CASSEAGSGTEMTGELFF. Written as DNA, the CDR3 is TGTGCCAGCAGTGAAGCAGGCTCGGGGACAGAGATGACCGGGGAGCTGTTTTTT. The V call is TRBV6-1, the J call TRBJ2-2; 7 bases align to TRBD1. Germline V gene lookup returns CDR1 MNHNS and CDR2 SASEGT. J lost 5 bases, V lost 0 bases, and 12 bases had no gene match. This CDR3 region has 18 residues.

The J gene is TRBJ1-5, the V gene TRBV19; no reliable D call. The germline V and J ends were trimmed by 5 bases and 9 bases, with 14 bases remaining between them. Germline CDR1 reads LNHDA; CDR2 reads SQIVND (reference sequence). The CDR3 covers 13 residues. The CDR3 region has the DNA TGTGCCAGTAGTTTGGCAGACAACACGCCCCAGCATTTT. Protein: CASSLADNTPQHF.

The chain uses TRBV9 and TRBJ2-3; 10 positions agree with TRBD2. This CDR3 region has 16 residues. V was pared by 0 bases and J by 3 bases, with 4 bases of the junction left unmatched. CDR1 and CDR2 (germline): SGDLS, YYNGEE. CDR3 amino acids: CASSVGSSGRTDTQYF. In DNA, the CDR3 is TGTGCCAGCAGCGTAGGGTCTAGCGGGAGAACAGATACGCAGTATTTT.

The chain recombines TRBV27 with TRBJ2-2; tentatively, D is TRBD2 (6 bases). Germline CDR1 reads MNHEY; CDR2 reads SMNVEV (reference sequence). Trimming took off 7 bases at V and 1 base at J, with 13 bases between the two ends. There are 15 residues in the CDR3. The CDR3 nucleotides read TGTGCCAGCAACGCGGCGGGGAAGAACACCGGGGAGCTGTTTTTT. Protein product: CASNAAGKNTGELFF.